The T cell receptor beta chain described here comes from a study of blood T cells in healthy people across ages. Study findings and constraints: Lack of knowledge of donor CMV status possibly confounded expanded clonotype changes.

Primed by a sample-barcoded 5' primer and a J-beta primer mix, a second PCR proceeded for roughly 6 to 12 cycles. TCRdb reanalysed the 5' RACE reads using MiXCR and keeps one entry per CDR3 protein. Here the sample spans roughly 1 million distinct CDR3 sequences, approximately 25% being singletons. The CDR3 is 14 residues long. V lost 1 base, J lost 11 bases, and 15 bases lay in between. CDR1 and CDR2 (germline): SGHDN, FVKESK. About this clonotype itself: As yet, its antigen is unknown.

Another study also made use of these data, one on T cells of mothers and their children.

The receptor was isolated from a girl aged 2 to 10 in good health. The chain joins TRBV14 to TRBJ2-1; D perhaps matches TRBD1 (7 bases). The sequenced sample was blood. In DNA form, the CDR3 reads TGTGCCAGCAGCCAAGTGGGGGCGGGACAGAAGCAGTTCTTC. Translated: CASSQVGAGQKQFF.